Below, 22 T cell receptor beta chains from the same sample are listed, as sequenced in a study of Graves' ophthalmopathy and Graves' hyperthyroidism. Amplifying from RNA transcripts, the study obtained TCR beta CDR3 regions. Following a first-round RT-PCR that used HTBI primers, a second-round multiplex PCR was carried out. TCRdb used MiXCR to reprocess the multiplex PCR reads, holding one entry per CDR3 protein. Among hundreds of thousands of distinct CDR3 sequences listed, over 40% were seen once. Sequenced input: peripheral blood. The receptor source for this set is an adult man with Graves' ophthalmopathy.

The chain is built from TRBV11-2 and TRBJ1-1; maybe TRBD1 (5 bases). V was cut by 5 bases and J by 1 base, with 11 bases left in between. Per the germline V gene, CDR1 is SGHAT and CDR2 is FQNNGV. The CDR3 loop spans 14 amino acids. The CDR3 DNA is TGTGCCAGCAGCCCTATAGGGGAGAACACTGAAGCTTTCTTT. The encoded protein is CASSPIGENTEAFF.

This clonotype has a handful of counts. A much larger clone lies a single base off, so this may be a read error. The conserved closing phenylalanine or tryptophan is absent in this CDR3, likely reflecting a read error. The genes are TRBV10-3 and TRBJ2-7; D ambiguous. V lost 2 bases and J lost 3, with 8 bases in between. Germline V gene lookup returns CDR1 ENHRY and CDR2 SYGVKD. This CDR3 spans 13 amino acids. The CDR3 is CAISEALRYEQYL. The CDR3 DNA reads TGTGCCATCAGTGAGGCCCTCCGCTACGAGCAGTACCTC.

The chain carries TRBV4-2 and TRBJ1-6; TRBD1 matches at 8 bases. CDR1 and CDR2 from the germline V gene are LGHNA and YNFKEQ. V was clipped by 3 bases and J by 6 bases; unmatched bases: 10. This CDR3 is 17 amino acids long. CDR3 sequence reads: CASSHATGTGLNSPLHF. DNA for the CDR3: TGTGCCAGCAGCCACGCCACCGGGACAGGACTTAATTCACCCCTCCACTTT.

Regarding this clonotype: A much larger clone sits a single nucleotide away, making a read error possible. The chain's CDR3 is CARSTTGTSGGYEQYF. The CDR3 DNA is TGTGCCCGCAGCACGACCGGGACTAGCGGGGGTTACGAGCAGTACTTC. The chain combines TRBV11-1 with TRBJ2-7; TRBD2 matches 14 bases. Germline CDR1 reads SGHAT; CDR2 reads FQDESV (reference sequence). The CDR3 covers 16 residues.

The chain is built from TRBV29-1 and TRBJ2-7, with 10 bases lining up with TRBD1. Germline loops: CDR1 SQVTM, CDR2 ANQGSEA. The CDR3 length is 13 residues. V lost 8 bases, J lost 4 bases, and 8 bases stayed unmatched. DNA for the CDR3: TGCAGCACGAGACAGGGGGCGGTGTACGAGCAGTACTTC. Translated: CSTRQGAVYEQYF.

The sample holds many counts of this clonotype. This sequence joins TRBV12-3 or TRBV12-4 and TRBJ2-2, with TRBD1 as a possible D gene (5 bases). With 6 bases removed from V and 1 base from J, the gap between germline ends came to 9 bases. CDR3 size: 14 residues. Here the CDR3 DNA reads TGTGCCAGCAGGACACAGGAGAACACCGGGGAGCTGTTTTTT. Translating gives CASRTQENTGELFF.

The genes are TRBV25-1 and TRBJ1-5, with 7 bases lining up with TRBD1. V lost 4 bases to trimming and J lost 12 bases; unmatched junction nucleotides: 9. There are 13 residues in the CDR3. The germline V gene has CDR1 MGHDK and CDR2 SYGVNS. In DNA, the CDR3 is TGTGCCAGCAGTGGATCAGGGACAGTCCTCCAGCATTTT. Translated, it gives CASSGSGTVLQHF.

This clonotype was seen ten or more times. V gene TRBV6-6 combines with J gene TRBJ1-1, with TRBD1 as a possible D gene (5 bases). The ends were cut back, 5 bases at V and 6 bases at J, with 16 bases in the middle. The CDR3 extends over 14 amino acids. CDR1 is MNHNY, CDR2 SVGAGI, per germline (reference sequence). The CDR3 loop is CASSPSGTYAEAFF. CDR3 coding DNA: TGTGCCAGCAGTCCTTCCGGGACGTACGCTGAAGCTTTCTTT.

This clonotype was seen repeatedly, ten times or more. This chain uses TRBV6-5 with TRBJ2-7, with 9 bases identical to TRBD1. The length of the CDR3 is 13 residues. Per germline, CDR1 MNHEY and CDR2 SVGAGI. Trimming removed 10 bases from V and 6 bases from J; junction bases left unmatched: 10. The CDR3 region has the DNA TGTGCCACACACATACAGGGGGCGGTCGAGCAGTACTTC. Translating it yields CATHIQGAVEQYF.

This clonotype has at least ten counts. The chain is built from TRBV14 and TRBJ1-2; 7 positions match TRBD1. CDR1 and CDR2 (germline): SGHDN, FVKESK. Trimming took 1 base from V and 7 from J; bases not matched to a gene: 6. The CDR3 sequence is 14 residues long. In DNA form, the CDR3 reads TGTGCCAGCAGCCAAGTCAACAGGGGAAGTGGCTACACCTTC. It translates to CASSQVNRGSGYTF.

The V and J genes are TRBV7-2 and TRBJ2-7; 9 bases match TRBD1. Germline V gene data show CDR1 as SGHTA and CDR2 as FQGNSA. V lost 6 bases and J lost 0; bases outside the gene matches: 15. CDR3 size: 18 residues. The CDR3 here is CASRIPGQGLLDSYEQYF. In DNA form, the CDR3 reads TGTGCCAGCAGGATTCCGGGACAGGGTTTATTGGACTCCTACGAGCAGTACTTC.

The rearrangement links TRBV7-9 to TRBJ2-2, with TRBD1 matching 9 bases. Germline V gene lookup returns CDR1 SEHNR and CDR2 FQNEAQ (reference sequence). This CDR3 contains 14 residues. Trimming removed 8 bases from V and 6 bases from J; junction bases left unmatched: 7. CDR3 nucleotides: TGTGCCAGCGTGACCGGGACAGGGTCCGGGGAGCTGTTTTTT. Its translation is CASVTGTGSGELFF.

Written as DNA, the CDR3 is TGTGCCAGCAGCCGATCCGGAAAGAGGACCTACGAGCAGTACTTC. This translates into CASSRSGKRTYEQYF. The V gene is TRBV7-3, the J gene TRBJ2-7; D uncertain. From germline, CDR1 is SGHTA and CDR2 FQGTGA. This CDR3 is 15 amino acids long. The germline V and J ends were trimmed by 5 bases and 2 bases, with 16 bases remaining between them.

This chain uses TRBV6-5 with TRBJ2-2; weak D call: TRBD2 (6 bases). Germline-derived CDR1 and CDR2 are MNHEY and SVGAGI. V was shortened by 5 bases and J by 6 bases, with 10 bases between the two germline ends. The CDR3 runs 13 residues. The CDR3 spells CASSGGLAGELFF. The DNA for the CDR3 is TGTGCCAGCAGTGGAGGGTTGGCCGGGGAGCTGTTTTTT.

This clonotype was recorded at least ten times. The chain joins TRBV15 to TRBJ2-2, with 10 positions matching TRBD1. The germline CDR1 and CDR2 sequences are LNHNV and YYDKDF (reference sequence). CDR3 length: 13 residues. V gave up 5 bases and J gave up 7 bases; unmatched junction bases: 1. Here the CDR3 DNA reads TGTGCCACCAGCGGGACAGGGGTCGGGGAGCTGTTTTTT. This sequence encodes CATSGTGVGELFF. The variable domain in full, with the rest retrieved from reference TRBV15 and TRBJ2-2, is DAMVIQNPRYQVTQFGKPVTLSCSQTLNHNVMYWYQQKSSQAPKLLFHYYDKDFNNEADTPDNFQSRRPNTSFCFLDIRSPGLGDTAMYLCATSGTGVGELFFGEGSRLTVL.

The chain couples TRBV7-2 to TRBJ2-7; TRBD1 is a possible D gene (6 bases). V was pared by 11 bases and J by 2 bases, with 22 bases between. The germline gives CDR1 SGHTA, CDR2 FQGNSA. The CDR3 runs 15 residues. The CDR3 bases are TGTGCCTGGAGTGTCTCACAGGGTTCCCCCTACGAGCAGTACTTC. Its protein product is CAWSVSQGSPYEQYF.

This clonotype was seen more than once but under ten times. The chain employs TRBV6-6 and TRBJ1-1; the match to TRBD1 covers 7 bases. The CDR3 runs to 15 residues. Germline V gene sequence: CDR1 MNHNY, CDR2 SVGAGI (reference sequence). J gave up 3 bases and V 1 base, and 5 bases lay outside the gene matches. CDR3 amino acids: CASSYYRDSYTEAFF. The CDR3, as DNA: TGTGCCAGCAGTTACTACCGGGACAGCTACACTGAAGCTTTCTTT.

With respect to this clonotype: The germline gene is not matched at one end of the junction; a read error may be the cause. This sequence joins TRBV19 and TRBJ1-1; unclear D gene. The germline CDR1 and CDR2 sequences are LNHDA and SQIVND (reference sequence). This CDR3 is built from 13 residues. This chain's CDR3 is CASSIGQNTGAFF. CDR3 nucleotide sequence: TGTGCCAGTAGTATAGGGCAGAACACTGGAGCTTTCTTT. The full variable domain, in which reference TRBV19 and TRBJ1-1 provide the parts outside the CDR3, is DGGITQSPKYLFRKEGQNVTLSCEQNLNHDAMYWYRQDPGQGLRLIYYSQIVNDFQKGDIAEGYSVSREKKESFPLTVTSAQKNPTAFYLCASSIGQNTGAFFGQGTRLTVV.

With regard to this clonotype: One base away lies a much larger clone, so this may be a sequencing read error. The chain employs TRBV20-1 and TRBJ2-5; 10 bases map to TRBD2. CDR1 is DFQATT, CDR2 SNEGSKA, per germline (reference sequence). The CDR3 sequence is 15 residues long. The CDR3 region has the DNA TGCAATGCTAGGGCCAGCGGGGGGGCGGCGGAGACCCAGTACTTC. Amino acids: CNARASGGAAETQYF.

The rearrangement links TRBV7-2 to TRBJ1-2, with D maybe TRBD1 (5 bases). The CDR3 loop spans 14 amino acids. Germline V gives CDR1 SGHTA, CDR2 FQGNSA. V shed 5 bases and J shed 10 bases, with 20 bases lying between them. The CDR3, as DNA: TGTGCCAGCAGCCACTCCTTAGGACACGGAGACTACACCTTC. Residues: CASSHSLGHGDYTF.

As for this clonotype: Being one base from a much bigger clone, this may be a read error. No DNA is shown, since the ends of the CDR3 on it are uncertain; the CDR3 is the one TCRdb lists. The chain recombines TRBV5-1 with TRBJ1-1. Germline CDR1 and CDR2: SGHRS and YFSETQ. The CDR3 length is 16 residues, termini included. The CDR3 loop reads CASSSVSVGVGTEASF.

This clonotype was recorded at least ten times. V usage is TRBV4-1 and J usage is TRBJ2-5, with a possible D match to TRBD2 (6 bases). From germline, CDR1 is MGHRA and CDR2 YSYEKL. The CDR3 spans 15 residues. Deletions cut 2 bases from V and 3 bases from J, with 13 bases between. CDR3 sequence: CASSQPGGTEETQYF. CDR3 coding DNA: TGCGCCAGCAGCCAACCGGGCGGGACCGAAGAGACCCAGTACTTC.